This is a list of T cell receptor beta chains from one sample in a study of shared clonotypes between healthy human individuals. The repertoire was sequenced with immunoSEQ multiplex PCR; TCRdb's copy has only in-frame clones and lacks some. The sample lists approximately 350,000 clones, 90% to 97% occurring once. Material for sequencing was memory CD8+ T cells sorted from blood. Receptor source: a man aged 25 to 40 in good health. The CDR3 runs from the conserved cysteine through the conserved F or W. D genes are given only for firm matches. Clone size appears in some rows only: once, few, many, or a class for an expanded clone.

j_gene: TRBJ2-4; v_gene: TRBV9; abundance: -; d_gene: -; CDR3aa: CASSAPSDSIQYF; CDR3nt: TGTGCCAGCAGCGCACCTAGCGACAGCATTCAGTACTTC
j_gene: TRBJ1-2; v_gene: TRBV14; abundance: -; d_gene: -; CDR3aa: CASSQSFYGYTF; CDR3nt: TGTGCCAGCAGCCAAAGCTTCTATGGCTACACCTTC
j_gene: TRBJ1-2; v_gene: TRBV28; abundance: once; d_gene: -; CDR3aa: CASSHGDGYTF; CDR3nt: TGTGCCAGCAGTCACGGGGATGGCTACACCTTC
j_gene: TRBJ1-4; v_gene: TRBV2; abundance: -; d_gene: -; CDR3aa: CASKQSNEKLFF; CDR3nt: TGTGCCAGCAAACAGAGTAATGAAAAACTGTTTTTT
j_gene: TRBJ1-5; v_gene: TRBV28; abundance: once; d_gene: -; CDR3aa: CASSLFWGGKEGNQPQHF; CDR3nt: TGTGCCAGCAGTTTATTTTGGGGGGGGAAGGAGGGCAATCAGCCCCAGCATTTT
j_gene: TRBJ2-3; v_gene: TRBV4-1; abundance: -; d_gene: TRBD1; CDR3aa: CASSPDRGDTQYF; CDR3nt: TGCGCCAGCAGCCCGGACAGGGGAGATACGCAGTATTTT
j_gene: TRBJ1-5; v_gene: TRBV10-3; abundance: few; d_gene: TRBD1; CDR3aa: CATGRQGGPGQPQHF; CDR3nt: TGTGCCACCGGTCGACAGGGGGGGCCGGGGCAGCCCCAGCATTTT
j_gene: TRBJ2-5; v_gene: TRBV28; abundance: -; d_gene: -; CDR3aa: CASSSPGAPKETQYF; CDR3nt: TGTGCCAGCAGTTCCCCAGGGGCCCCTAAAGAGACCCAGTACTTC
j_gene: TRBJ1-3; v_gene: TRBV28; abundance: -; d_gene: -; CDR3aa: CASSLGGGVGNTIYF; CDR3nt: TGTGCCAGCAGTTTAGGAGGAGGTGTGGGAAACACCATATATTTT
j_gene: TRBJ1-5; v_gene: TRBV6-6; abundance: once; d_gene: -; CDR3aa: CASSYVGGYNQPQHF; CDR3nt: TGTGCCAGCAGTTATGTCGGGGGCTACAATCAGCCCCAGCATTTT
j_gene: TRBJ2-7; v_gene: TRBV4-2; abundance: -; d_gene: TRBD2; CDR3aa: CASSQGGLAGSAEQYF; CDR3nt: TGTGCCAGCAGCCAAGGCGGACTAGCGGGAAGCGCCGAGCAGTACTTC
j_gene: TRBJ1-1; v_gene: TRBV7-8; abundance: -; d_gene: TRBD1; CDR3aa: CASSPRTGMNTEAFF; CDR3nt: TGTGCCAGCAGCCCCCGGACAGGGATGAACACTGAAGCTTTCTTT